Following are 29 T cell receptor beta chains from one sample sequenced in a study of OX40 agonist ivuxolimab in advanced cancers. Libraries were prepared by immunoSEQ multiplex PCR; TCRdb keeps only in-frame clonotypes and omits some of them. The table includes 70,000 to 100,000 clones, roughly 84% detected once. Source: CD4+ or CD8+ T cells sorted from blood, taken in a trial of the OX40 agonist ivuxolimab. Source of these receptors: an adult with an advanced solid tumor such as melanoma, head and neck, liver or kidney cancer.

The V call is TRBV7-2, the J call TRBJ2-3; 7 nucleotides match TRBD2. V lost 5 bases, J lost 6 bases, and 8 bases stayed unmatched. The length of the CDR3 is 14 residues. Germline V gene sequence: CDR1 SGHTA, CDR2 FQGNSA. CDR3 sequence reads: CASSVGLGVDTQYF. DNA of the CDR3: TGTGCCAGCAGCGTAGGACTAGGGGTCGATACGCAGTATTTT.

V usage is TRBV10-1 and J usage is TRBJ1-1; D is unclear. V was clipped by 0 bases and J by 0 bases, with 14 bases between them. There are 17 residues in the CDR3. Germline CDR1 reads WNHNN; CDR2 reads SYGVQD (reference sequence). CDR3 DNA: TGCGCCAGCAGTGAGTCGATCGGGCCTAGTATGAACACTGAAGCTTTCTTT. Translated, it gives CASSESIGPSMNTEAFF.

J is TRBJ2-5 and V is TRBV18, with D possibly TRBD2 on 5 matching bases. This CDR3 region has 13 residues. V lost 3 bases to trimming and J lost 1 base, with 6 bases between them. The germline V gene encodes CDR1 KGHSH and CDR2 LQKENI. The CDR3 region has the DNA TGTGCCAGCTCACCGAGGGTCCAAGAGACCCAGTACTTC. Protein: CASSPRVQETQYF.

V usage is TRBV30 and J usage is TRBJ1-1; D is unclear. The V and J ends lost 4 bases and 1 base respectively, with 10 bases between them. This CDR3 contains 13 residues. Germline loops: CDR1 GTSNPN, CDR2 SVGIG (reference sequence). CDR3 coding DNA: TGTGCCTGGAACGCACATGCGAACACTGAAGCTTTCTTT. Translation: CAWNAHANTEAFF. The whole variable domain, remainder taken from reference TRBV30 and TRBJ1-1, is SQTIHQWPATLVQPVGSPLSLECTVEGTSNPNLYWYRQAAGRGLQLLFYSVGIGQISSEVPQNLSASRPQDRQFILSSKKLLLSDSGFYLCAWNAHANTEAFFGQGTRLTVV.

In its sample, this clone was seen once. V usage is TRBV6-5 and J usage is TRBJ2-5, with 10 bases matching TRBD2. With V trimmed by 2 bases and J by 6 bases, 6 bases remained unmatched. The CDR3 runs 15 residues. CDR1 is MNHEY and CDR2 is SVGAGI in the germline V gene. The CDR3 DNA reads TGTGCCAGCAGTTACGGAGCGGGGGGGCGGAAGACCCAGTACTTC. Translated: CASSYGAGGRKTQYF.

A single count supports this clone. CDR3 sequence: CASSLPRSPLHF. CDR3 DNA sequence: TGTGCCAGTAGCCTCCCCCGGTCACCCCTCCACTTT. The chain employs TRBV19 and TRBJ1-6; D gene unclear. V shed 6 bases and J shed 10 bases, with 10 bases lying between them. Germline CDR1 and CDR2: LNHDA and SQIVND (reference sequence). The length of the CDR3 is 12 residues.

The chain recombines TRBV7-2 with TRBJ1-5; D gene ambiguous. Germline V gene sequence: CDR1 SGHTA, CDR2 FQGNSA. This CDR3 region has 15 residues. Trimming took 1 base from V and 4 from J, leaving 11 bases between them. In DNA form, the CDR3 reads TGTGCCAGCAGCTTAGTAGGGTTCGGGAATCAGCCCCAGCATTTT. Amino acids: CASSLVGFGNQPQHF.

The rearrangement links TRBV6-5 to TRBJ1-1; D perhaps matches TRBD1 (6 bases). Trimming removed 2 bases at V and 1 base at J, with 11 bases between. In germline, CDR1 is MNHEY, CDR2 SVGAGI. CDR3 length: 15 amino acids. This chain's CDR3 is CASSYRGTKNTEAFF. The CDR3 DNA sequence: TGTGCCAGCAGTTACCGCGGGACAAAGAACACTGAAGCTTTCTTT.

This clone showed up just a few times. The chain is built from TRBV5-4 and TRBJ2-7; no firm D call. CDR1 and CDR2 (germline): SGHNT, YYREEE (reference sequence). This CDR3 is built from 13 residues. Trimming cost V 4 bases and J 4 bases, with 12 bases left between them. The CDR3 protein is CASSRVSSYEQYF. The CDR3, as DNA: TGTGCCAGCAGCCGGGTATCGTCTTACGAGCAGTACTTC.

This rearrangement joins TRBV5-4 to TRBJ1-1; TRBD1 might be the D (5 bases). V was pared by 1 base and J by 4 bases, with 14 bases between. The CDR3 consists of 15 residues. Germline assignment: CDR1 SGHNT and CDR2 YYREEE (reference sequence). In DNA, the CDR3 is TGTGCCAGCAGCTTGCGGCGGGGCTCGGCCACTGAAGCTTTCTTT. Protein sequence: CASSLRRGSATEAFF.

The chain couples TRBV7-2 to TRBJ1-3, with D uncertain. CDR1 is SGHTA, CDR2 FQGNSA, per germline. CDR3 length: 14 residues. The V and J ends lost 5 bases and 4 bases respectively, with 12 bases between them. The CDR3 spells CASSRVPVGNTIYF. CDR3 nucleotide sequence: TGTGCCAGCAGCAGAGTGCCCGTCGGAAACACCATATATTTT. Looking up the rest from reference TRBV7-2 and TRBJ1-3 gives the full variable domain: GAGVSQSPSNKVTEKGKDVELRCDPISGHTALYWYRQSLGQGLEFLIYFQGNSAPDKSGLPSDRFSAERTGGSVSTLTIQRTQQEDSAVYLCASSRVPVGNTIYFGEGSWLTVV.

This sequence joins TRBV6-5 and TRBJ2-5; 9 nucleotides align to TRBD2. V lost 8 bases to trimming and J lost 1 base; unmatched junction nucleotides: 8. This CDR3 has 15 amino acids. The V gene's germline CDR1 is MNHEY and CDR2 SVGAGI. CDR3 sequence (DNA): TGTGCCAGCCCCGTGGGCGGGGGGGCCCAAGAGACCCAGTACTTC. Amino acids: CASPVGGGAQETQYF.

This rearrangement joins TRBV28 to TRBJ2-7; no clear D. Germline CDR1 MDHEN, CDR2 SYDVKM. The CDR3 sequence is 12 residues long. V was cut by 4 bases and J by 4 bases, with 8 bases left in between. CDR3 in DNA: TGTGCCAGCAGTTGGTCCGTTTACGAGCAGTACGTC. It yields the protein CASSWSVYEQYV.

CDR3 loop: CASSPTGGGFNEKLFF. The CDR3 coding sequence is TGTGCCAGCAGCCCGACAGGGGGCGGATTTAATGAAAAACTGTTTTTT. V and J are TRBV5-6 and TRBJ1-4; 10 nucleotides align to TRBD1. Trimming at V came to 4 bases and at J to 4 bases, leaving 7 bases not matched to a gene. The length of the CDR3 is 16 residues. Germline assignment: CDR1 SGHDT and CDR2 YYEEEE. Using reference TRBV5-6 and TRBJ1-4 for the parts outside the CDR3, the full variable domain is DAGVTQSPTHLIKTRGQQVTLRCSPKSGHDTVSWYQQALGQGPQFIFQYYEEEERQRGNFPDRFSGHQFPNYSSELNVNALLLGDSALYLCASSPTGGGFNEKLFFGSGTQLSVL.

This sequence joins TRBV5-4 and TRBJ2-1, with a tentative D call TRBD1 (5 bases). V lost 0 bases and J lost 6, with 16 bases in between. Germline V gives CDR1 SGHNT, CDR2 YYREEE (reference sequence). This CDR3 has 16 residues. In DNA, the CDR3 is TGTGCCAGCAGCTTGGCCTGGCAGGGAAGGGGCAATGAGCAGTTCTTC. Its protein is CASSLAWQGRGNEQFF.

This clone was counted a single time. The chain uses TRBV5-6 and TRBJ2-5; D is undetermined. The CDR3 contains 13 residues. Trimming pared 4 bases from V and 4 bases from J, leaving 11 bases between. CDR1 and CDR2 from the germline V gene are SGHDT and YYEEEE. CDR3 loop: CASSLAYGETQYF. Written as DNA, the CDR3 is TGTGCCAGCAGCCTTGCTTATGGAGAGACCCAGTACTTC.

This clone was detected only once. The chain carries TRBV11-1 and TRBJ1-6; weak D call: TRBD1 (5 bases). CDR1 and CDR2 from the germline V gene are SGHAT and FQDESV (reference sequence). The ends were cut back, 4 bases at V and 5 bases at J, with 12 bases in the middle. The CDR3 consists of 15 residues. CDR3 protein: CASSSPGADNSPLHF. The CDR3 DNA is TGTGCCAGCAGCTCCCCTGGGGCAGATAATTCACCCCTCCACTTT.

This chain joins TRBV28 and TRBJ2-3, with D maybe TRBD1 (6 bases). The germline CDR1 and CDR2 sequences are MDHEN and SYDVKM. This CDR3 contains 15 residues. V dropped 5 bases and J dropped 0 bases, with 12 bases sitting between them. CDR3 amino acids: CASSPPGASTDTQYF. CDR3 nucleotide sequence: TGTGCCAGCAGTCCTCCAGGGGCGAGCACAGATACGCAGTATTTT.

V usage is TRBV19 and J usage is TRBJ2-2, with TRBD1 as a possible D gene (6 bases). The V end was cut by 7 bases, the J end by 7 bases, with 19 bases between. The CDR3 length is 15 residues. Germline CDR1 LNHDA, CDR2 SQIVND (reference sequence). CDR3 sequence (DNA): TGTGCCAGTACCTCCTCGCGGCAGGGGAGCGGGGAGCTGTTTTTT. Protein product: CASTSSRQGSGELFF.

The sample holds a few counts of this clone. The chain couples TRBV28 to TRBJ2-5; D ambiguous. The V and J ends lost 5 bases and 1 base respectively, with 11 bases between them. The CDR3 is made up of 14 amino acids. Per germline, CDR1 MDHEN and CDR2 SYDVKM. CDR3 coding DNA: TGTGCCAGCAGTACCCAGGCCGTCCAAGAGACCCAGTACTTC. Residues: CASSTQAVQETQYF.

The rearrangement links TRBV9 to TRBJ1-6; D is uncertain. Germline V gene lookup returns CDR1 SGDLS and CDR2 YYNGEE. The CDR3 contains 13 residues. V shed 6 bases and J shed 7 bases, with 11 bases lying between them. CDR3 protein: CASTEGLNSPLHF. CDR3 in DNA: TGTGCCAGCACTGAGGGTTTGAATTCACCCCTCCACTTT.

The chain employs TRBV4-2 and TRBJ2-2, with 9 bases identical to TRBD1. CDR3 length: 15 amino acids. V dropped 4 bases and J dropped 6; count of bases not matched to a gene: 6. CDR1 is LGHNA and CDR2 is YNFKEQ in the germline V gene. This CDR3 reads CASSPRQGGSGELFF. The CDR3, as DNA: TGTGCCAGCAGCCCCCGACAGGGGGGTTCCGGGGAGCTGTTTTTT.

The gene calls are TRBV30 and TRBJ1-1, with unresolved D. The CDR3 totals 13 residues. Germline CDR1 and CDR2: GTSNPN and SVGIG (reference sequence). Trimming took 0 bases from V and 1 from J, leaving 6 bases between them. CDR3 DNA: TGTGCCTGGAGTGTCCAAGAGAACACTGAAGCTTTCTTT. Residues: CAWSVQENTEAFF.

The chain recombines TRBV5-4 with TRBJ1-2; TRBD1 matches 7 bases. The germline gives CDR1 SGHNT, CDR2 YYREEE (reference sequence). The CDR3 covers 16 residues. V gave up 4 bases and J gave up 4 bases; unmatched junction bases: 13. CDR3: CASSLKGQSSGYGYTF. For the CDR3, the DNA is TGTGCCAGCAGCCTCAAGGGACAGTCCAGTGGCTATGGCTACACCTTC.

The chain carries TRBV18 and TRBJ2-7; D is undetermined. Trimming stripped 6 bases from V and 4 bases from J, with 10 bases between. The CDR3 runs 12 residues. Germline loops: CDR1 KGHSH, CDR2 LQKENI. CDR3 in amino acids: CASSRGQYEQYV. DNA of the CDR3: TGTGCCAGCTCTCGTGGTCAGTACGAGCAGTACGTC.

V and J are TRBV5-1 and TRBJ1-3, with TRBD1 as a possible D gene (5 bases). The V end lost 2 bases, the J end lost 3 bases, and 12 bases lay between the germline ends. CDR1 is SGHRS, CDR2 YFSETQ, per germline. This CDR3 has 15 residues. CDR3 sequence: CASSLAGTFGNTIYF. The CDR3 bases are TGCGCCAGCAGCTTAGCGGGGACGTTTGGAAACACCATATATTTT.

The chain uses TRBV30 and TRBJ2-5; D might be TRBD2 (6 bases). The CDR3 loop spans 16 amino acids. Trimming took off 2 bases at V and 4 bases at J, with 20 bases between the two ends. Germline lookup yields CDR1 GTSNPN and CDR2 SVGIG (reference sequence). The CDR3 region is CAWSFGLAPEGETQYF. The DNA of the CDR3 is TGTGCCTGGAGTTTCGGGCTAGCTCCGGAGGGAGAGACCCAGTACTTC.

The CDR3 nucleotides are TGCGCCAGCAGCCAAGACGGTGTAAAGCCTAATTCACCCCTCCACTTT. Translating gives CASSQDGVKPNSPLHF. J is TRBJ1-6 and V is TRBV4-1, with unresolved D. V was trimmed by 0 bases and J by 6 bases, leaving 12 bases between them. The CDR3 sequence is 16 residues long. Germline CDR1 reads MGHRA; CDR2 reads YSYEKL.

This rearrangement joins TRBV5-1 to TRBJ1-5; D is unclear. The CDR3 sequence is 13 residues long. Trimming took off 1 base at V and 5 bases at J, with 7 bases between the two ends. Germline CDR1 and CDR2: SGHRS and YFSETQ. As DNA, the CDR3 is TGCGCCAGCAGCTTGTCGGCCGATCAGCCCCAGCATTTT. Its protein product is CASSLSADQPQHF. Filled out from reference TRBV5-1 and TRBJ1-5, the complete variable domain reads KAGVTQTPRYLIKTRGQQVTLSCSPISGHRSVSWYQQTPGQGLQFLFEYFSETQRNKGNFPGRFSGRQFSNSRSEMNVSTLELGDSALYLCASSLSADQPQHFGDGTRLSIL.